Below are 23 T cell receptor beta chains sequenced from a single sample in a study of tumor-infiltrating lymphocytes in primary liver carcinoma. Scientists recovered RNA and DNA together from roughly 18-30 mg of unsorted bulk tissue. From around 0.5 ug of total RNA, TCR beta-specific cDNA was reverse-transcribed using a constant-region primer. Slightly modified ARM-PCR, run as three nested multiplex PCR rounds, produced the TCR beta libraries. For 10 cycles apiece, the opening two PCR rounds ran with TRBV1-TRBV30 forward primers and a C-beta reverse primer. TCRdb reprocessed the multiplex PCR reads via MiXCR and lists one record per CDR3 protein. The profile covers about 210,000 distinct CDR3 sequences, with around 81% appearing a single time and around 18% taken by the ten largest. The specimen was tumor tissue from primary liver carcinoma. All receptors come from a middle-aged man with primary liver carcinoma and hepatitis B virus infection.

For this clonotype: This is likely a read error, given that the CDR3 carries no conserved phenylalanine or tryptophan at its end. This chain uses TRBV11-3 with TRBJ1-1, with D tentatively TRBD1 (5 bases). The CDR3 runs 13 residues. Germline-derived CDR1 and CDR2 are SGHNT and YENEEA. V shed 9 bases and J shed 5 bases, with 16 bases lying between them. DNA for the CDR3: TGTGCCAGTAGCCTTGCAGGGTATACTGAAGCTTTCTAT. It translates to CASSLAGYTEAFY.

Worth noting for this clonotype: A read error is possible here, since a much larger clone lies one base away. The chain joins TRBV2 to TRBJ1-2, with D maybe TRBD1 (5 bases). Germline-derived CDR1 and CDR2 are SNHLY and FYNNEI. V gave up 6 bases and J gave up 4 bases, with 15 bases separating them. CDR3 size: 14 residues. The CDR3 spells CASRKSDRSYGYTF. The DNA of the CDR3 is TGTGCCAGCAGAAAATCCGACAGAAGCTATGGCTACACCTTC.

The table lists this clonotype with many counts. The chain recombines TRBV30 with TRBJ2-7; perhaps TRBD1 as D (6 bases). V was clipped by 0 bases and J by 5 bases, with 11 bases between them. CDR1 is GTSNPN, CDR2 SVGIG, per germline (reference sequence). There are 13 residues in the CDR3. CDR3 coding DNA: TGTGCCTGGAGTGTAAACAGGGCCCACGAGCAGTACTTC. It specifies CAWSVNRAHEQYF.

In regard to this clonotype: An end of the junction differs from the germline gene, which may be a read error. The V and J genes are TRBV6-2 or TRBV6-3 and TRBJ2-7, with D perhaps being TRBD1 or TRBD2 (5 bases each). The CDR3 sequence is 11 residues long. Germline CDR1 MNHEY, CDR2 SVGEGT. The chain's CDR3 is CASSTGDEQYF. Here the CDR3 DNA reads TGTGCCAGCAGTACCGGGGACGAACAGTACTTC.

As regards this clonotype: The germline gene is not matched at one end of the junction; a read error may be the cause. The J gene is TRBJ2-7, the V gene TRBV4-2; the D gene could be TRBD1 or TRBD2 (5 bases each). CDR1 is LGHNA and CDR2 is YNFKEQ in the germline V gene. The CDR3 has 15 amino acids. DNA for the CDR3: TGTGTCAGCAGCCAAGGTAAGGGGAGCGACTACGAGCAATACTTC. It translates to CVSSQGKGSDYEQYF.

To note about this clonotype: The CDR3 does not close with the conserved phenylalanine or tryptophan, likely indicating a read error. The V gene is TRBV28, the J gene TRBJ2-7; no definite D call. V was trimmed by 3 bases and J by 1 base, leaving 13 bases between them. From germline, CDR1 is MDHEN and CDR2 SYDVKM. The CDR3 sequence is 15 residues long. CDR3 residues: CASSLRVTPSYEQYL. The CDR3 DNA reads as TGTGCCAGCAGTTTGCGCGTGACCCCTTCCTACGAGCAGTACCTC.

The CDR3 region is CAWRGQEDIGELFF. CDR3 sequence (DNA): TGTGCCTGGAGAGGCCAGGAGGACATTGGGGAGCTGTTTTTT. The chain is built from TRBV30 and TRBJ2-2; D may correspond to TRBD1 or TRBD2 (5 bases each). The CDR3 consists of 14 residues. Germline values: CDR1 GTSNPN, CDR2 SVGIG (reference sequence). V dropped 3 bases and J dropped 8 bases, with 16 bases sitting between them.

As to this clonotype: The junction shows a germline mismatch at one end, possibly a read error. The chain uses TRBV28 and TRBJ2-7; D may correspond to TRBD1 or TRBD2 (5 bases each). The CDR3 covers 17 residues. Germline loops: CDR1 MDHEN, CDR2 SYDVKM. In DNA, the CDR3 is TGTACCAGTAAACCCCCTGGTCCGGGACGGATGACTAACGAGCAGTACTTC. Translation gives CTSKPPGPGRMTNEQYF.

Comments on this clonotype: The CDR3 does not close with the conserved phenylalanine or tryptophan, likely indicating a read error. The rearrangement links TRBV29-1 to TRBJ2-7; D tentatively reads TRBD1 or TRBD2 (5 bases each). The CDR3 is 16 amino acids. With 7 bases removed from V and 10 bases from J, the gap between germline ends came to 32 bases. The germline gives CDR1 SQVTM, CDR2 ANQGSEA. In DNA, the CDR3 is TGCAGCGCCATGACATCTGGGACCGGCACTCCCTATGATCAGTACTTA. This gives the protein CSAMTSGTGTPYDQYL.

There are a few counts of this clonotype. At one of its ends the junction is not consistent with the germline gene, which may arise from a read error. V gene TRBV11-1 combines with J gene TRBJ2-1; D is perhaps TRBD2 (6 bases). The CDR3 has 13 residues. Germline values: CDR1 SGHAT, CDR2 FQDESV (reference sequence). CDR3 loop: CASSAGGPNERFF. Here the CDR3 DNA reads TGTGCTAGCAGCGCAGGAGGGCCGAATGAGCGGTTCTTC. Combining the CDR3 with reference TRBV11-1 and TRBJ2-1 gives the whole variable domain EAEVAQSPRYKITEKSQAVAFWCDPISGHATLYWYRQILGQGPELLVQFQDESVVDDSQLPKDRFSAERLKGVDSTLKIQPAELGDSAMYLCASSAGGPNERFFGPGTRLTVL.

As regards this clonotype: Compared with germline, one end of the junction differs, possibly owing to a read error. V gene TRBV6-6 combines with J gene TRBJ1-2; 8 nucleotides match TRBD1. This CDR3 is built from 15 residues. Germline CDR1 reads MNHNY; CDR2 reads SVGAGI (reference sequence). CDR3: CASNSDDGTGYGYIF. As DNA, the CDR3 is TGTGCCAGCAATTCCGACGATGGGACAGGCTATGGCTACATCTTC.

Details on this clonotype: One end of the junction is discordant with germline, which a read error may explain. CDR3 DNA sequence: TGTGCCAACAGCTTAGGAGACACGGGTTGGGCTCGGCCCCAGCATTTT. Translating gives CANSLGDTGWARPQHF. The chain couples TRBV11-2 to TRBJ1-5; D not certain. CDR1 is SGHAT and CDR2 is FQNNGV in the germline V gene. CDR3 length: 16 residues.

Comment on this clonotype: The junction does not match germline at one end; this may be a read error. The chain uses TRBV4-3 and TRBJ2-5; 7 bases map to TRBD2. This CDR3 comprises 17 residues. CDR1 is LGHNA, CDR2 YSLEER, per germline. The CDR3 DNA follows: TGCGCAAGCAGCCAAGCGGCTAGCGGAAGGACTGCTGAGACCCAGTACTTC. Translation: CASSQAASGRTAETQYF.

The chain is built from TRBV6-2 or TRBV6-3 and TRBJ2-7; the D gene is possibly TRBD2 (6 bases). V gave up 3 bases and J gave up 0 bases, with 12 bases separating them. Per the germline V gene, CDR1 is MNHEY and CDR2 is SVGEGT. The CDR3 sequence is 15 residues long. The CDR3 region has the DNA TGTGCCAGCAGTTATAATCCTAGCGCCTCCTACGAGCAGTACTTC. It is translated as CASSYNPSASYEQYF.

On this clonotype itself: Relative to the germline gene, one junction end is altered; a read error may explain this. The J gene is TRBJ2-1, the V gene TRBV4-1; a possible D gene is TRBD1 (5 bases). The CDR3 has 16 amino acids. Germline loops: CDR1 MGHRA, CDR2 YSYEKL. The CDR3 DNA reads as TGCGCCAGCAGCCAAGATCCCGCAGGGCGATGGAATGAGCACTACTTC. As protein: CASSQDPAGRWNEHYF.

About this clonotype itself: The junction departs from germline at one end; a sequencing error may be responsible. The rearrangement links TRBV5-6 to TRBJ2-1; 8 bases fit TRBD2. Germline assignment: CDR1 SGHDT and CDR2 YYEEEE. The CDR3 has 18 amino acids. The CDR3 loop reads CASSFWPAGVSSYNEQFF. The CDR3 DNA sequence: TGTGCCAGCAGCTTTTGGCCAGCGGGAGTCAGCTCCTACAACGAGCAGTTCTTC. Looking up the rest from reference TRBV5-6 and TRBJ2-1 gives the full variable domain: DAGVTQSPTHLIKTRGQQVTLRCSPKSGHDTVSWYQQALGQGPQFIFQYYEEEERQRGNFPDRFSGHQFPNYSSELNVNALLLGDSALYLCASSFWPAGVSSYNEQFFGPGTRLTVL.

The chain joins TRBV6-2 or TRBV6-3 to TRBJ2-6; D is undetermined. Germline CDR1 is MNHEY and CDR2 is SVGEGT. CDR3 size: 16 residues. V lost 7 bases to trimming and J lost 5 bases, with 18 bases between them. The CDR3 DNA reads as TGTGCCAGCAAGGGCAGATTTCCTTCAAGGGCCAACGTCCTGACTTTC. Translation: CASKGRFPSRANVLTF.

As concerns this clonotype: At one end, the junction sequence differs from germline, possibly due to a read error. This rearrangement joins TRBV5-1 to TRBJ1-1, with D maybe TRBD1 (5 bases). Germline V lookup: CDR1 SGHRS, CDR2 YFSETQ. CDR3 length: 16 amino acids. The CDR3: CARSSAGTAINTEAFF. CDR3 DNA sequence: TGCGCCAGAAGCTCGGCCGGGACGGCAATAAACACTGAAGCTTTCTTT.

This clonotype was found a few times. This may arise from a read error, as a much more abundant clone is one base away. The chain carries TRBV5-4 and TRBJ2-7; 10 nucleotides agree with TRBD1. After removal of 4 bases from V and 9 bases from J, the junction contained 10 bases not matched to a gene. Germline lookup yields CDR1 SGHNT and CDR2 YYREEE (reference sequence). This CDR3 region has 14 residues. CDR3 sequence (DNA): TGTGCCAGCAGCCCCGAAAGGACAGGGGGAGGGCAGTACTTC. Translation: CASSPERTGGGQYF.

The CDR3 DNA follows: TGTGCCAGCAGCTCCGGTCCGACAGGCCAGGGCACAGATACGCAGTATTTT. Its translation: CASSSGPTGQGTDTQYF. This chain uses TRBV7-8 with TRBJ2-3; D perhaps matches TRBD1 (6 bases). The CDR3 runs 17 residues. V was pared by 4 bases and J by 1 base, with 18 bases between. Germline CDR1 and CDR2: SGHVS and FQNEAQ.

A remark on this clonotype: The junction and the germline gene differ at one end; a read error may be behind it. The chain recombines TRBV30 with TRBJ2-7, with D unclear. The CDR3 runs to 12 residues. The germline V gene has CDR1 GTSNPN and CDR2 SVGIG (reference sequence). The CDR3, as DNA: TGTGCCTGGAATAAGGATACGTACGAACAGTACTTC. It translates to CAWNKDTYEQYF.

The J gene is TRBJ2-3, the V gene TRBV11-1; D may be TRBD2 (5 bases). V dropped 9 bases and J dropped 2 bases, with 18 bases sitting between them. The CDR3 runs 15 residues. The germline CDR1 and CDR2 sequences are SGHAT and FQDESV (reference sequence). As DNA, the CDR3 is TGTGCCAGAACTTTGCCGAGGGAGAACACAGATACGCAGTATTTT. Residues: CARTLPRENTDTQYF.

On this clonotype itself: Likely a read error: the CDR3 ends without its conserved phenylalanine or tryptophan. The chain uses TRBV11-3 and TRBJ2-1; D call uncertain. V lost 5 bases and J 10 bases, leaving 21 bases between the germline ends. CDR1 is SGHNT, CDR2 YENEEA, per germline. The CDR3 spans 15 residues. CDR3 protein: CASSPLFAERNEQFY. The CDR3 nucleotides are TGTGCCAGCAGCCCCCTCTTTGCTGAGCGCAACGAGCAGTTCTAC.